This T cell receptor (beta chain) is from a study of tumor-infiltrating lymphocytes in primary liver carcinoma. Total RNA (roughly 550 ng) served as template for TCR beta cDNA synthesis primed by a constant-region primer. Libraries of TCR beta came from three nested multiplex PCR rounds with slightly modified ARM-PCR. Forward primers for TRBV1-TRBV30 and a C-beta reverse primer served the first two PCR rounds, at about 10 cycles each. TCRdb redid the calling of the multiplex PCR reads with MiXCR, one entry per CDR3 protein. The repertoire has 150,000 to 200,000 distinct CDR3 sequences, 50% to 75% of them found once; the top ten carry around 68%. Germline V gene lookup returns CDR1 SQVTM and CDR2 ANQGSEA. The CDR3 consists of 12 residues. V was clipped by 3 bases and J by 10 bases, with 13 bases between them. Regarding this clonotype: Its antigen is not identified. A much bigger clone sits one base away, suggesting this may be a read error.

Study-level points and caveats: Lesser overlap characterized tumor-adjacent and tumor-blood pairs relative to tumor region pairs.

The source of the blood RNA was unsorted whole blood, and germline DNA was extracted as well. Those patients suffered from chronic HBV infection and were treatment-naive. The specimen was peripheral blood. The sequence was collected from a man aged 40-55 years with primary liver carcinoma and hepatitis B virus infection. This chain links TRBV29-1 with TRBJ2-1; D remains unclear. CDR3 nucleotides: TGCAGCGTTGATATGGGTCCCAGAGAGCAGTTCTTC. Its protein product is CSVDMGPREQFF.